Below are 18 T cell receptor beta chains sequenced from a single sample in a study of blood T cell repertoires in COVID-19. Some clones are missing from TCRdb's copy, which holds only in-frame ones; the method was immunoSEQ multiplex PCR. The sample lists tens of thousands of clones; around 84% were seen once. Sequences were obtained from peripheral blood. Receptors were obtained from a human donor in a cohort sampled during active COVID-19.

This clone has a single count. This rearrangement joins TRBV4-1 to TRBJ1-2; 10 positions agree with TRBD1. J was trimmed by 4 bases and V by 4 bases; bases with no gene match: 6. The CDR3 has 15 residues. CDR1 and CDR2 from the germline V gene are MGHRA and YSYEKL. DNA of the CDR3: TGCGCCAGCAGCCTCGGGACAGGGGTCGTCTATGGCTACACCTTC. It yields the protein CASSLGTGVVYGYTF.

The J gene is TRBJ2-5, the V gene TRBV6-2 or TRBV6-3; D is possibly TRBD2 (5 bases). The germline gives CDR1 MNHEY, CDR2 SVGEGT. Trimming took off 3 bases at V and 2 bases at J, with 16 bases between the two ends. CDR3 length: 16 amino acids. The DNA of the CDR3 is TGTGCCAGCAGTTATAGGGAAGGAGCGGATCAAGAGACCCAGTACTTC. Encoded protein: CASSYREGADQETQYF.

The chain links TRBV6-6 to TRBJ2-1; TRBD2 agrees at 12 bases. CDR1 is MNHNY, CDR2 SVGAGI, per germline (reference sequence). The CDR3 covers 15 residues. The V and J ends lost 3 bases and 6 bases, in that order; junction bases with no gene match: 3. CDR3 nucleotides: TGTGCCAGCAGTTATCTAGCGGGAGGGTTCAATGAGCAGTTCTTC. Translation gives CASSYLAGGFNEQFF.

The rearrangement links TRBV9 to TRBJ1-1; D is unresolved. This CDR3 spans 13 amino acids. Germline-derived CDR1 and CDR2 are SGDLS and YYNGEE. V was cut by 0 bases and J by 1 base, with 4 bases left in between. The CDR3 sequence is CASSVAQNTEAFF. The CDR3 DNA sequence: TGTGCCAGCAGCGTAGCCCAGAACACTGAAGCTTTCTTT. Complete variable domain (other parts from reference TRBV9 and TRBJ1-1): DSGVTQTPKHLITATGQRVTLRCSPRSGDLSVYWYQQSLDQGLQFLIQYYNGEERAKGNILERFSAQQFPDLHSELNLSSLELGDSALYFCASSVAQNTEAFFGQGTRLTVV.

V and J are TRBV18 and TRBJ1-4; TRBD1 aligns across 9 bases. The V gene end was trimmed by 2 bases and the J gene end by 0 bases; junction bases not matched to a gene: 10. The CDR3 consists of 19 residues. The V gene's germline CDR1 is KGHSH and CDR2 LQKENI. As DNA, the CDR3 is TGTGCCAGCTCACCAGCCGGACAGGGGTTTTTCGCAACTAATGAAAAACTGTTTTTT. Protein sequence: CASSPAGQGFFATNEKLFF.

The chain employs TRBV12-5 and TRBJ1-1; 7 bases fit TRBD1. Germline V gene sequence: CDR1 LGHNT, CDR2 FRNRAP. J was trimmed by 10 bases and V by 2 bases; bases with no gene match: 7. This CDR3 region has 13 residues. The CDR3 bases are TGTGCTAGTGGTTTGTACCGACAGGGTCCAGCTTTCTTT. It encodes CASGLYRQGPAFF. Drawing the rest from reference TRBV12-5 and TRBJ1-1, the complete variable domain is DARVTQTPRHKVTEMGQEVTMRCQPILGHNTVFWYRQTMMQGLELLAYFRNRAPLDDSGMPKDRFSAEMPDATLATLKIQPSEPRDSAVYFCASGLYRQGPAFFGQGTRLTVV.

There are a few counts of this clone. This chain links TRBV7-9 with TRBJ2-7, with D perhaps matching TRBD2 (6 bases). The germline V and J ends were trimmed by 6 bases and 2 bases, with 17 bases remaining between them. Germline V gene lookup returns CDR1 SEHNR and CDR2 FQNEAQ (reference sequence). The CDR3 covers 15 residues. The CDR3 reads CASSQAPSVTYEQYF. In DNA, the CDR3 is TGTGCCAGCAGTCAAGCGCCTAGCGTGACCTACGAGCAGTACTTC.

The genes are TRBV4-3 and TRBJ2-1; possibly TRBD2 for D (5 bases). Germline CDR1 reads LGHNA; CDR2 reads YSLEER. This CDR3 spans 16 amino acids. Trimming cost V 5 bases and J 2 bases, with 16 bases left between them. The CDR3 DNA follows: TGCGCCAGCAGCTCAAGCCTGCCGGGGACCTACAATGAGCAGTTCTTC. It specifies CASSSSLPGTYNEQFF.

This clone was recorded only once. This rearrangement joins TRBV5-4 to TRBJ2-7, with 12 bases that match TRBD2. CDR3 length: 15 amino acids. The ends lost 3 bases at V and 5 bases at J; junction bases unmatched: 6. Germline CDR1 is SGHNT and CDR2 is YYREEE (reference sequence). The CDR3 DNA reads as TGTGCCAGCAGCTCCTGGACTAGCGGGATAGACGAGCAGTACTTC. This encodes CASSSWTSGIDEQYF. Supplemented by reference TRBV5-4 and TRBJ2-7, the full variable domain reads ETGVTQSPTHLIKTRGQQVTLRCSSQSGHNTVSWYQQALGQGPQFIFQYYREEENGRGNFPPRFSGLQFPNYSSELNVNALELDDSALYLCASSSWTSGIDEQYFGPGTRLTVT.

The chain joins TRBV28 to TRBJ2-7; possible D gene TRBD1, 6 bases. In germline, CDR1 is MDHEN, CDR2 SYDVKM. This CDR3 contains 11 residues. V lost 10 bases, J lost 4 bases, and 11 bases lay in between. CDR3 DNA: TGTGCCATTACAGACAGGTACGAGCAGTACTTC. Its translation: CAITDRYEQYF.

This rearrangement joins TRBV21-1 to TRBJ1-2; the listed D gene, TRBD1, was not tested against the DNA. TRBV21-1 is assigned pseudogene status. There are 20 residues in the CDR3. The CDR3 DNA reads TGTGCCAGCAGCAAAGCGGAGGGACAGGTCCTGATTCGCAATAACTATGGCTACACCTTC. Its protein is CASSKAEGQVLIRNNYGYTF.

The chain has TRBV28 and TRBJ2-7; D gene uncertain. There are 11 residues in the CDR3. Looked up from germline, CDR1 is MDHEN and CDR2 is SYDVKM. Trimming pared 3 bases from V and 6 bases from J, leaving 6 bases between. The CDR3 here is CASSFNREQYF. In nucleotides, the CDR3 is TGTGCCAGCAGTTTTAATCGCGAGCAGTACTTC.

The gene calls are TRBV6-2 or TRBV6-3 and TRBJ2-7; 8 bases line up with TRBD1. The germline V gene has CDR1 MNHEY and CDR2 SVGEGT. V was clipped by 7 bases and J by 5 bases; unmatched bases: 10. There are 14 residues in the CDR3. CDR3 sequence reads: CASNPGQARNEQYF. For the CDR3, the DNA is TGTGCCAGCAACCCGGGACAGGCCCGTAACGAGCAGTACTTC.

The genes are TRBV6-4 and TRBJ2-3; possibly TRBD1 for D (6 bases). The CDR3 contains 13 residues. The V gene's germline CDR1 is MRHNA and CDR2 SNTAGT. Trimming pared 2 bases from V and 6 bases from J, leaving 9 bases between. The CDR3 reads CASSDQRGDTQYF. DNA for the CDR3: TGTGCCAGCAGTGACCAGAGGGGGGATACGCAGTATTTT.

The chain carries TRBV7-2 and TRBJ2-5, with D maybe TRBD2 (6 bases). Germline V gene lookup returns CDR1 SGHTA and CDR2 FQGNSA. The CDR3 runs 14 residues. The V gene lost 5 bases and the J gene lost 1 base, with 11 bases spanning the gap. The CDR3 protein is CASSRGLLQETQYF. The CDR3 DNA is TGTGCCAGCAGCCGGGGACTCCTCCAAGAGACCCAGTACTTC.

The chain couples TRBV4-1 to TRBJ2-7, with a possible D match to TRBD1 (6 bases). The ends were cut back, 3 bases at V and 0 bases at J, with 9 bases in the middle. This CDR3 contains 14 residues. Germline loops: CDR1 MGHRA, CDR2 YSYEKL. CDR3 DNA sequence: TGCGCCAGCAGCCATGCGACAGGCTCCTACGAGCAGTACTTC. This gives the protein CASSHATGSYEQYF.

V gene TRBV9 combines with J gene TRBJ1-1; 7 nucleotides align to TRBD1. CDR1 and CDR2 (germline): SGDLS, YYNGEE. J lost 1 base, V lost 6 bases, and 9 bases had no gene match. This CDR3 is built from 15 residues. The CDR3 sequence: CASTPLGQPNTEAFF. The CDR3 coding sequence is TGTGCCAGCACACCCTTGGGACAGCCGAACACTGAAGCTTTCTTT.

This chain joins TRBV27 and TRBJ1-6, with D uncertain. Trimming took off 10 bases at V and 0 bases at J, with 13 bases between the two ends. Germline values: CDR1 MNHEY, CDR2 SMNVEV (reference sequence). This CDR3 has 15 amino acids. CDR3 loop: CATRDGSSYNSPLHF. The CDR3, as DNA: TGTGCCACCCGAGACGGGAGCTCCTATAATTCACCCCTCCACTTT.